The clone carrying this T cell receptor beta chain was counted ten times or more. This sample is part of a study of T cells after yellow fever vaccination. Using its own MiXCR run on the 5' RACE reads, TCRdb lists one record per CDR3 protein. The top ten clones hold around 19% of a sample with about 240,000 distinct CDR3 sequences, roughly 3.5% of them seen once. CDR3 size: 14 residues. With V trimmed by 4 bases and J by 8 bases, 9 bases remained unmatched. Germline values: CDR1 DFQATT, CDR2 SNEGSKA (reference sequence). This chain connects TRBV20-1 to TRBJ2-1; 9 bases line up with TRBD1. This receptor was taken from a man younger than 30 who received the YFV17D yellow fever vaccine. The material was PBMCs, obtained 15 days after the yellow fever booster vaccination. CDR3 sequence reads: CSAIGTGQGDEQFF. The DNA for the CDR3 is TGCAGTGCTATCGGGACAGGGCAAGGCGATGAGCAGTTCTTC.